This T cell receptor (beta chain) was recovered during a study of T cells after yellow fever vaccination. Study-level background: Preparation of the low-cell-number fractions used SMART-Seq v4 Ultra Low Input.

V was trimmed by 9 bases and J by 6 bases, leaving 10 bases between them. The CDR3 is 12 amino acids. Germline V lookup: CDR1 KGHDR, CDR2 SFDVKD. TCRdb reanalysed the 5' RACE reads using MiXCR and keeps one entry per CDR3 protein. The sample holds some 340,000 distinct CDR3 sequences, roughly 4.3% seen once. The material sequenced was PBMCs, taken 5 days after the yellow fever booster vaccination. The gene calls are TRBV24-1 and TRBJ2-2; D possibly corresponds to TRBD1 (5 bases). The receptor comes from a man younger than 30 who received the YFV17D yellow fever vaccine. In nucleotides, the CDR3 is TGTGCCACCTCCCAGGGATCCGGGGAGCTGTTTTTT. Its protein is CATSQGSGELFF.